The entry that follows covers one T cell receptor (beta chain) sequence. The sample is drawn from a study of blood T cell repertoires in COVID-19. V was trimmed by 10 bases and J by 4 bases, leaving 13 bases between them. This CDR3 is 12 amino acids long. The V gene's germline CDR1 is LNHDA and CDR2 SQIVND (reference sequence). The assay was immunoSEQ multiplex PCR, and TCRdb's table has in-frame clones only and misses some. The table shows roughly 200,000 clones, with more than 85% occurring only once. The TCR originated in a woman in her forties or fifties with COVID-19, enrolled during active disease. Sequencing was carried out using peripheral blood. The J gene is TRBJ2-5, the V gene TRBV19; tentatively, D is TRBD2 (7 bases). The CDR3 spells CATEGGAETQYF. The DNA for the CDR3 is TGTGCCACCGAGGGGGGGGCAGAGACCCAGTACTTC.